These 29 T cell receptor beta chains were sequenced from one sample in a study of cytomegalovirus exposure and HLA in healthy donors. 13 Jbeta primers and 60 Vbeta primers were used for the PCR. Profiled with immunoSEQ multiplex PCR; TCRdb holds only in-frame clones, not every one. The sample holds more than 100,000 clones; less than 90% are singletons and the top ten take less than 0.25%. Sequencing input: PBMCs. These receptor sequences come from a man aged 50 to 59 in good health and CMV-seronegative.

This chain joins TRBV7-9 and TRBJ2-5; D gene unclear. Germline V CDR1 and CDR2: SEHNR, FQNEAQ (reference sequence). CDR3 length: 14 residues. Trimming stripped 1 base from V and 2 bases from J, with 8 bases between. CDR3 sequence (DNA): TGTGCCAGCAGCTTAGGAGGTTCGCAAGAGACCCAGTACTTC. It encodes CASSLGGSQETQYF.

The chain joins TRBV5-1 to TRBJ2-7; D is possibly TRBD1 (5 bases). V lost 0 bases to trimming and J lost 4 bases, with 14 bases between them. Germline V lookup: CDR1 SGHRS, CDR2 YFSETQ. CDR3 length equals 15 residues. The CDR3 DNA reads TGCGCCAGCAGCTTGGAGGGGTCCGACCCGTACGAGCAGTACTTC. Amino acid sequence: CASSLEGSDPYEQYF.

This chain connects TRBV12-2 to TRBJ2-5; the D call TRBD1 from the table was never checked on the DNA. Matching the DNA end better, TRBJ2-7 makes the J call doubtful. TRBV12-2 is a recognized pseudogene. The CDR3 contains 15 residues. The CDR3 DNA reads TGTGCAAGTCGCTTAGGGGGCAGAATTACCTACGAGCAGTACTTC. Translating it yields CASRLGGRITYEQYF.

The chain links TRBV5-4 to TRBJ2-7; D possibly corresponds to TRBD2 (5 bases). There are 15 residues in the CDR3. In germline, CDR1 is SGHNT, CDR2 YYREEE (reference sequence). Trimming removed 0 bases at V and 6 bases at J, with 16 bases between. Here the CDR3 DNA reads TGTGCCAGCAGCTTGGGGGCGGGCATGGGCCTCGAGCAGTACTTC. This gives the protein CASSLGAGMGLEQYF.

This clone was counted only a few times. The chain couples TRBV7-9 to TRBJ2-1, with 7 nucleotides matching TRBD2. The CDR3 is 15 amino acids. Germline lookup yields CDR1 SEHNR and CDR2 FQNEAQ (reference sequence). Losses at the gene ends were 5 bases for V and 4 bases for J; bases not matched to a gene: 8. CDR3 amino acids: CASSLSGTTYNEQFF. The CDR3 DNA reads TGTGCCAGCAGCCTGTCGGGGACTACTTACAATGAGCAGTTCTTC.

V usage is TRBV7-6 and J usage is TRBJ2-7, with D tentatively TRBD2 (7 bases). Germline CDR1 and CDR2: SGHVS and FNYEAQ. This CDR3 region has 17 residues. V lost 1 base and J 2 bases, leaving 18 bases between the germline ends. The CDR3 DNA sequence: TGTGCCAGCAGCTTAGGTATCCGGGGGGCTCGTCCCTACGAGCAGTACTTC. It is translated as CASSLGIRGARPYEQYF.

The gene calls are TRBV10-3 and TRBJ2-5; TRBD1 is a possible D gene (5 bases). V dropped 2 bases and J dropped 4 bases, with 5 bases sitting between them. CDR1 is ENHRY and CDR2 is SYGVKD in the germline V gene. This CDR3 has 12 residues. The CDR3 DNA reads TGTGCCATCAGTGAGGGGGCAGAGACCCAGTACTTC. It codes for CAISEGAETQYF.

The chain uses TRBV6-5 and TRBJ1-1; D perhaps matches TRBD1 (5 bases). V was pared by 2 bases and J by 3 bases, with 7 bases between. The CDR3 totals 13 residues. CDR1 is MNHEY and CDR2 is SVGAGI in the germline V gene. Here the CDR3 DNA reads TGTGCCAGCAGTTACCAGGGTTACACTGAAGCTTTCTTT. It yields the protein CASSYQGYTEAFF.

This clone was counted a single time. J is TRBJ2-7 and V is TRBV19, with D perhaps TRBD2 (5 bases). There are 12 residues in the CDR3. Germline V gene lookup returns CDR1 LNHDA and CDR2 SQIVND (reference sequence). Trimming stripped 6 bases from V and 7 bases from J, with 13 bases between. CDR3: CASRHPGGEQYF. The CDR3, as DNA: TGTGCCAGTAGGCACCCGGGCGGGGAGCAGTACTTC.

The chain links TRBV10-3 to TRBJ2-2; D not resolved. Trimming took off 8 bases at V and 0 bases at J, with 10 bases between the two ends. Germline CDR1 and CDR2: ENHRY and SYGVKD. CDR3 length equals 14 residues. Written as DNA, the CDR3 is TGTGCCATCTCCCAATACTCGAACACCGGGGAGCTGTTTTTT. Amino acid sequence: CAISQYSNTGELFF.

This chain uses TRBV15 with TRBJ1-1; unclear D gene. The CDR3 runs 15 residues. V was pared by 0 bases and J by 0 bases, with 8 bases between. Germline V gene sequence: CDR1 LNHNV, CDR2 YYDKDF (reference sequence). CDR3 nucleotides: TGTGCCACCAGCAGAGACGGGAACATGAACACTGAAGCTTTCTTT. Encoded protein: CATSRDGNMNTEAFF.

The genes are TRBV12-5 and TRBJ1-5; D is undetermined. V shed 6 bases and J shed 1 base, with 10 bases lying between them. The germline V gene encodes CDR1 LGHNT and CDR2 FRNRAP. The CDR3 sequence is 14 residues long. The CDR3 loop reads CASGPPGSNQPQHF. For the CDR3, the DNA is TGTGCTAGTGGACCGCCCGGGAGCAATCAGCCCCAGCATTTT. Full variable domain (outside the CDR3, taken from reference TRBV12-5 and TRBJ1-5): DARVTQTPRHKVTEMGQEVTMRCQPILGHNTVFWYRQTMMQGLELLAYFRNRAPLDDSGMPKDRFSAEMPDATLATLKIQPSEPRDSAVYFCASGPPGSNQPQHFGDGTRLSIL.

The V and J genes are TRBV28 and TRBJ2-3; D is possibly TRBD1 (6 bases). The CDR3 has 16 residues. Deletions cut 2 bases from V and 2 bases from J, with 14 bases between. Germline CDR1 reads MDHEN; CDR2 reads SYDVKM. The DNA for the CDR3 is TGTGCCAGCAGTTTAATAGTCAGGGGATTCACAGATACGCAGTATTTT. This codes for CASSLIVRGFTDTQYF.

V is TRBV4-1 and J is TRBJ1-5, with TRBD1 matching 8 bases. The CDR3 totals 14 residues. Germline assignment: CDR1 MGHRA and CDR2 YSYEKL. The ends lost 3 bases at V and 3 bases at J; junction bases unmatched: 1. CDR3 sequence: CASSQTGVNQPQHF. In DNA form, the CDR3 reads TGCGCCAGCAGCCAGACAGGGGTCAATCAGCCCCAGCATTTT.

The rearrangement uses TRBV7-2 and TRBJ2-2, with TRBD2 identical over 14 bases. This CDR3 has 16 amino acids. CDR1 is SGHTA, CDR2 FQGNSA, per germline. Germline trimming cut 7 bases from V and 7 bases from J; bases unmatched to any gene: 8. CDR3 DNA: TGTGCCAGCATCCCGACTAGCGGGAGGGTGGGCGGGGAGCTGTTTTTT. This codes for CASIPTSGRVGGELFF.

This chain connects TRBV28 to TRBJ1-1; possibly TRBD1 for D (6 bases). In germline, CDR1 is MDHEN, CDR2 SYDVKM. Trimming stripped 3 bases from V and 1 base from J, with 15 bases between. This CDR3 is built from 16 residues. CDR3 in amino acids: CASSLRGLDANTEAFF. For the CDR3, the DNA is TGTGCCAGCAGTTTGAGGGGGTTAGATGCGAACACTGAAGCTTTCTTT.

Notes on this clone: Relative to the germline gene, one junction end is altered; a read error may explain this. V and J are TRBV7-3 and TRBJ2-1, with D perhaps TRBD1 (6 bases). Germline CDR1 is SGHTA and CDR2 is FQGTGA. CDR3 length equals 16 residues. Here the CDR3 reads CASSYRGTDSYNEQFF. The CDR3 DNA sequence: TGTGCCAGTAGCTATAGGGGGACCGATTCCTACAATGAGCAGTTCTTC.

The chain uses TRBV7-9 and TRBJ2-5; D gene uncertain. The CDR3 has 12 amino acids. The V end was cut by 3 bases, the J end by 5 bases, with 7 bases between. From germline, CDR1 is SEHNR and CDR2 FQNEAQ (reference sequence). CDR3 residues: CASSLFSETQYF. CDR3 DNA sequence: TGTGCCAGCAGCTTGTTCAGTGAGACCCAGTACTTC.

V gene TRBV5-1 combines with J gene TRBJ2-7; a weak D match, TRBD1 (7 bases). The V gene's germline CDR1 is SGHRS and CDR2 YFSETQ. V was cut by 4 bases and J by 9 bases, with 29 bases left in between. CDR3 length: 17 amino acids. CDR3 region: CASSAGTGQNYERVQYF. The CDR3 DNA sequence: TGCGCCAGCAGCGCGGGAACGGGACAGAACTACGAACGTGTGCAGTACTTC. The complete variable domain, with remaining parts taken from reference TRBV5-1 and TRBJ2-7, reads KAGVTQTPRYLIKTRGQQVTLSCSPISGHRSVSWYQQTPGQGLQFLFEYFSETQRNKGNFPGRFSGRQFSNSRSEMNVSTLELGDSALYLCASSAGTGQNYERVQYFGPGTRLTVT.

The chain recombines TRBV6-5 with TRBJ2-7, with 7 bases aligning to TRBD1. The germline gives CDR1 MNHEY, CDR2 SVGAGI. Germline trimming cut 6 bases from V and 3 bases from J; bases unmatched to any gene: 11. The CDR3 extends over 15 amino acids. This CDR3 reads CASSGLRGSDYEQYF. The CDR3 DNA sequence: TGTGCCAGCAGCGGACTCAGGGGGAGTGACTACGAGCAGTACTTC.

Here the CDR3 reads CASSQGISYEQYF. In nucleotides, the CDR3 is TGTGCCAGCAGCCAAGGTATCTCCTACGAGCAGTACTTC. The genes are TRBV4-2 and TRBJ2-7; D gene ambiguous. The CDR3 spans 13 residues. The ends were cut back, 1 base at V and 0 bases at J, with 4 bases in the middle. Germline V lookup: CDR1 LGHNA, CDR2 YNFKEQ.

This clone is a singleton in its sample. The chain links TRBV18 to TRBJ2-7; D possibly corresponds to TRBD2 (7 bases). There are 14 residues in the CDR3. CDR1 KGHSH and CDR2 LQKENI come from the germline V gene. Trimming left V 3 bases short and J 0 bases short, with 9 bases between. CDR3 nucleotides: TGTGCCAGCTCACCGCGGGGGCACTCCTACGAGCAGTACTTC. It is translated as CASSPRGHSYEQYF.

The chain combines TRBV6-5 with TRBJ2-7, with 11 bases matching TRBD2. J lost 3 bases, V lost 2 bases, and 3 bases had no gene match. This CDR3 is built from 15 residues. Germline CDR1 and CDR2: MNHEY and SVGAGI. CDR3: CASSYTSGRHYEQYF. CDR3 DNA: TGTGCCAGCAGTTACACTAGCGGGAGACACTACGAGCAGTACTTC.

The chain combines TRBV4-3 with TRBJ1-6; 9 bases map to TRBD1. The CDR3 has 18 residues. CDR1 is LGHNA and CDR2 is YSLEER in the germline V gene. J was trimmed by 5 bases and V by 3 bases; bases with no gene match: 11. The CDR3 loop is CASSHKRGQGSHNSPLHF. In nucleotides, the CDR3 is TGCGCCAGCAGCCATAAAAGGGGACAGGGATCTCATAATTCACCCCTCCACTTT.

This chain links TRBV2 with TRBJ1-4; 8 nucleotides agree with TRBD1. This CDR3 has 15 residues. J was trimmed by 11 bases and V by 5 bases; bases with no gene match: 13. The germline V gene encodes CDR1 SNHLY and CDR2 FYNNEI. The CDR3 region is CASSPEANGQGKLFF. The CDR3 DNA follows: TGTGCCAGCAGTCCGGAGGCGAATGGACAGGGTAAACTGTTTTTT.

CDR3 region: CASSSAGGSYEQYF. The CDR3 DNA follows: TGTGCCAGCAGTTCGGCGGGAGGGTCCTACGAGCAGTACTTC. The V gene is TRBV6-6, the J gene TRBJ2-7; 9 bases match TRBD2. The V segment lost 4 bases and the J segment 1 base; nucleotides outside the gene matches: 2. This CDR3 comprises 14 residues. Germline V gene sequence: CDR1 MNHNY, CDR2 SVGAGI (reference sequence).

V and J are TRBV7-2 and TRBJ1-6; TRBD1 might be the D (6 bases). Trimming cost V 5 bases and J 6 bases, with 17 bases left between them. CDR3 length equals 16 residues. The V gene's germline CDR1 is SGHTA and CDR2 FQGNSA. The CDR3 sequence is CASSPRGDISNSPLHF. The CDR3 region has the DNA TGTGCCAGCAGCCCCCGTGGGGACATATCTAATTCACCCCTCCACTTT.

The chain uses TRBV6-5 and TRBJ1-6, with TRBD1 identical over 7 bases. The CDR3 length is 14 residues. The V segment lost 7 bases and the J segment 8 bases; nucleotides outside the gene matches: 8. Germline-derived CDR1 and CDR2 are MNHEY and SVGAGI. CDR3 in DNA: TGTGCCAGCACTTCGGGACAGACCCATTCACCCCTCCACTTT. Amino acids: CASTSGQTHSPLHF.

The CDR3 reads CASSLLGWASGNYEQYF. CDR3 nucleotide sequence: TGTGCCAGCAGTTTACTTGGTTGGGCTAGCGGAAACTACGAGCAGTACTTC. This chain uses TRBV28 with TRBJ2-7, with 7 bases lining up with TRBD2. The CDR3 has 17 residues. V lost 2 bases, J lost 3 bases, and 13 bases stayed unmatched. Germline V gene data show CDR1 as MDHEN and CDR2 as SYDVKM. Full variable domain (remainder filled in from reference TRBV28 and TRBJ2-7): DVKVTQSSRYLVKRTGEKVFLECVQDMDHENMFWYRQDPGLGLRLIYFSYDVKMKEKGDIPEGYSVSREKKERFSLILESASTNQTSMYLCASSLLGWASGNYEQYFGPGTRLTVT.